This T cell receptor beta chain was documented in a study of cytotoxic CD8 clonotypes in ibrutinib-treated CLL. Study-level findings and limits: Clonality rose at ibrutinib response, held steady in sustained remission, and fell toward baseline at progression.

The CDR3 is 14 amino acids. Trimming removed 3 bases from V and 0 bases from J, with 7 bases in between. Germline lookup yields CDR1 MNHEY and CDR2 SVGAGI. Points on this clone: As yet, its antigen is unknown.

Sequencing used immunoSEQ multiplex PCR; TCRdb keeps in-frame clones, though not all of them. The sample has tens of thousands of clones, roughly 50% seen once. This sequence joins TRBV6-5 and TRBJ2-3, with unresolved D. The material sequenced was PBMCs, taken after 24 months of ibrutinib treatment. This TCR was recovered from a human donor with chronic lymphocytic leukemia. CDR3 in amino acids: CASSYDRSTDTQYF. The CDR3 DNA follows: TGTGCCAGCAGTTATGATCGGAGCACAGATACGCAGTATTTT.